The clone carrying this T cell receptor (beta chain) was counted a few times. The CDR3 has 14 amino acids. The germline gives CDR1 KGHSH, CDR2 LQKENI. V lost 5 bases and J 6 bases, leaving 13 bases between the germline ends. This specimen belongs to a study of Graves' ophthalmopathy and Graves' hyperthyroidism. Using RNA transcripts, the TCR beta CDR3 regions were amplified. HTBI primers were used in a first-round RT-PCR, which preceded a second-round multiplex PCR. MiXCR, run by TCRdb on the multiplex PCR reads, gives a single entry per CDR3 protein. The repertoire includes a few hundred thousand distinct CDR3 sequences, 20% to 25% of them detected once, and roughly 3% sits in the top ten. In this cohort, patients with other autoimmune diseases, uncontrolled infections, pregnancy or lactation were excluded.

V is TRBV18 and J is TRBJ2-2; D unclear. The source is a woman younger than 30 with stable Graves' hyperthyroidism. Sequenced sample: peripheral blood. The CDR3 here is CASSEIEAAGELFF. In DNA form, the CDR3 reads TGTGCCAGCTCAGAGATCGAGGCGGCCGGGGAGCTGTTTTTT.